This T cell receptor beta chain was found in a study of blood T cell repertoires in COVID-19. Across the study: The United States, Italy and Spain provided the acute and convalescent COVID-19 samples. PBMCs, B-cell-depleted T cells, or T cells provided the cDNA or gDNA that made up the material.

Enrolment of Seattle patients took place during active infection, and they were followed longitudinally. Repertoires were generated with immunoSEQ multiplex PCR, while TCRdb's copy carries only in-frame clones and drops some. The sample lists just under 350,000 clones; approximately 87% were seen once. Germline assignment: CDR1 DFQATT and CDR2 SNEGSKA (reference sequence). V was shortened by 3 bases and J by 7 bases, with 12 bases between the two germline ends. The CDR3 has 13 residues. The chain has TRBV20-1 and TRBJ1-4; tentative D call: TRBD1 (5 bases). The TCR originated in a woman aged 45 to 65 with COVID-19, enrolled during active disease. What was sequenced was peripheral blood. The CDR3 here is CSASPRGIEKLFF. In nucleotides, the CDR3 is TGCAGTGCTAGTCCGCGGGGCATTGAAAAACTGTTTTTT.